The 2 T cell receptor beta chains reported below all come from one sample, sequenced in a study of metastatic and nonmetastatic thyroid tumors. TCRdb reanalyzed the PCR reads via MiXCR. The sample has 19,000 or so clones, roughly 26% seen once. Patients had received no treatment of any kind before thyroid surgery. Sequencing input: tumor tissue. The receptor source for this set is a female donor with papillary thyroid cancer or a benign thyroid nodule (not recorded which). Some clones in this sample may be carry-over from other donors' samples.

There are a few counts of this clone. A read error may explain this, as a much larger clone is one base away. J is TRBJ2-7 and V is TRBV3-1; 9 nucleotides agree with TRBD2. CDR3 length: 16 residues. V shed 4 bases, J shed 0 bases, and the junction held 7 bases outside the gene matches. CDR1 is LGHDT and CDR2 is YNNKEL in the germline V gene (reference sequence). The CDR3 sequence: CASSPGTSYSSYEQYF. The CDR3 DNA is TGTGCCAGCAGCCCTGGGACTAGCTATTCCTCCTACGAGCAGTACTTC.

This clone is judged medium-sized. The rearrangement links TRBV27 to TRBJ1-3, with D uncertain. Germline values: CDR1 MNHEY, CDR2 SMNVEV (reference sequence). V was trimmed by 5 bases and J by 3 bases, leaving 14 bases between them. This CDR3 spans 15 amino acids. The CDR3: CASSPNGGSGNTIYF. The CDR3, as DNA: TGTGCCAGCAGTCCAAATGGCGGGAGTGGAAACACCATATATTTT.